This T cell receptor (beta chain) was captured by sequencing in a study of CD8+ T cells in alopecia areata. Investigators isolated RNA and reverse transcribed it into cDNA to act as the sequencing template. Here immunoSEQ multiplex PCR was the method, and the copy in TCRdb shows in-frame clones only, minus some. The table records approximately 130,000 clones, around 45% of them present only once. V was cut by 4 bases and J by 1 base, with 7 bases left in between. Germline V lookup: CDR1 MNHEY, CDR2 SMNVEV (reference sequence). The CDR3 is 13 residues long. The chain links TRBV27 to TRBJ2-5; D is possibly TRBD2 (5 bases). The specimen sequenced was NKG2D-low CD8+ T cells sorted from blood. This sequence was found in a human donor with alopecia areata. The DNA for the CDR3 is TGTGCCAGCAGTTGGGGAGCCCAAGAGACCCAGTACTTC. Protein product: CASSWGAQETQYF.